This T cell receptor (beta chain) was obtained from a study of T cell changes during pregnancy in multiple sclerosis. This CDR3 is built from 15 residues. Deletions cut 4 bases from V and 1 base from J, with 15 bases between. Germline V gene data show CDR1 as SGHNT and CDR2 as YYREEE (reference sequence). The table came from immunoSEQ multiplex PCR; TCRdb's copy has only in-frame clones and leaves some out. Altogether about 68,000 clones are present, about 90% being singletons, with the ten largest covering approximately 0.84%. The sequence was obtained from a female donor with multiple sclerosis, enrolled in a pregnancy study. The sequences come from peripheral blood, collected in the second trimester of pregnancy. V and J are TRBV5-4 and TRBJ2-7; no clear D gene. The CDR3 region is CASSKRHAVSYEQYF. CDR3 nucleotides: TGTGCCAGCAGCAAAAGACATGCCGTTTCCTACGAGCAGTACTTC.